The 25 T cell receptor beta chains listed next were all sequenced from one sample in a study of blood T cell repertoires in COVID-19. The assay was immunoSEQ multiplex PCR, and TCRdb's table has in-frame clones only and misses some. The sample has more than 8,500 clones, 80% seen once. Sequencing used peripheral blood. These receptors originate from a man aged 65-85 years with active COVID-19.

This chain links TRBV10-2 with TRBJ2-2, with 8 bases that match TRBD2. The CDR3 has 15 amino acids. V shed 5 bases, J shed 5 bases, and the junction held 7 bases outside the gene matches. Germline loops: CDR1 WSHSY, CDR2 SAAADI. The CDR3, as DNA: TGCGCCAGCAGTTTGGCGGGAGGAGGGACCGGGGAGCTGTTTTTT. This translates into CASSLAGGGTGELFF.

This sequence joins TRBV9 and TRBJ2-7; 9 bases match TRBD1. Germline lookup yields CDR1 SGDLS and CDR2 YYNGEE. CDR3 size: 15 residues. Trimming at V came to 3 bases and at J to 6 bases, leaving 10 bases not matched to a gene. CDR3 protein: CASSAESGTGSEQYF. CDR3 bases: TGTGCCAGCAGCGCGGAATCCGGGACAGGGAGCGAGCAGTACTTC.

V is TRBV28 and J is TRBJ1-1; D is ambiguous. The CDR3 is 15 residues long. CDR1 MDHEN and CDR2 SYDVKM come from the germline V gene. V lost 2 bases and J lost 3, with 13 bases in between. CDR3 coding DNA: TGTGCCAGCAGTTTACGCGGGTCGGGGTACACTGAAGCTTTCTTT. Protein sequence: CASSLRGSGYTEAFF.

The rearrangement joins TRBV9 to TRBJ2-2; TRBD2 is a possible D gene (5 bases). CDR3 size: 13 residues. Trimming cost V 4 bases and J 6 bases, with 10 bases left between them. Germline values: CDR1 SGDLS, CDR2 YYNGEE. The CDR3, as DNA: TGTGCCAGCAGCATCCGGGGTGCCGGGGAGCTGTTTTTT. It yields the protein CASSIRGAGELFF.

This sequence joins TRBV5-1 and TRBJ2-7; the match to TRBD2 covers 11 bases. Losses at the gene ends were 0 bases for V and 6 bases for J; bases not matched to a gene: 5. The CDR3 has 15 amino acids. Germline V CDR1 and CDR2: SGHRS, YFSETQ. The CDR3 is CASSLVTSGTREQYF. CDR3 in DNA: TGCGCCAGCAGCTTGGTGACTAGCGGGACGCGCGAGCAGTACTTC.

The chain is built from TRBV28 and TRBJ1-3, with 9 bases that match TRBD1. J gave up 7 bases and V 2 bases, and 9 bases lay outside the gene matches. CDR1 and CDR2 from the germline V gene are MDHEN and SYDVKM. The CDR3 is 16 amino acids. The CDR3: CASSLTQGALGNTIYF. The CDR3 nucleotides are TGTGCCAGCAGTTTAACACAGGGGGCCCTTGGGAACACCATATATTTT.

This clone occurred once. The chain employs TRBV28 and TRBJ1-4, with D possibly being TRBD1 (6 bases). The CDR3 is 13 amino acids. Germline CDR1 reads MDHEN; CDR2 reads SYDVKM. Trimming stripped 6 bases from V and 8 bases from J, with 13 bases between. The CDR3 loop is CASRTATGEKLFF. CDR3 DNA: TGTGCCAGCAGGACCGCAACAGGGGAAAAACTGTTTTTT.

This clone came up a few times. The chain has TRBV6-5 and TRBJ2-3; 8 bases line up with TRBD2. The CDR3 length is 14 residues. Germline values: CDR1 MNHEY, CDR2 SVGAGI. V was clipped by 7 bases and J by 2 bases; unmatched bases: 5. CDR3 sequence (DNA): TGTGCCAGCACGTTAGCGGGACTCACAGATACGCAGTATTTT. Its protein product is CASTLAGLTDTQYF.

This CDR3 reads CASSLDANRDRALGYTF. The CDR3 nucleotides are TGTGCCAGCAGCTTAGACGCAAACCGGGACAGGGCCCTTGGCTACACCTTC. This chain uses TRBV7-2 with TRBJ1-2; 9 nucleotides match TRBD1. The V and J ends lost 1 base and 7 bases, in that order; junction bases with no gene match: 13. Germline V gene sequence: CDR1 SGHTA, CDR2 FQGNSA. CDR3 length: 17 amino acids.

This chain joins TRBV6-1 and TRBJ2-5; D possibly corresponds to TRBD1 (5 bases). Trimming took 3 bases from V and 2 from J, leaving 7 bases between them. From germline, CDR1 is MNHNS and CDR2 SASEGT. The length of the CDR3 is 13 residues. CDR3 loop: CASSEGPQETQYF. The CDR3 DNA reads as TGTGCCAGCAGTGAGGGGCCTCAAGAGACCCAGTACTTC.

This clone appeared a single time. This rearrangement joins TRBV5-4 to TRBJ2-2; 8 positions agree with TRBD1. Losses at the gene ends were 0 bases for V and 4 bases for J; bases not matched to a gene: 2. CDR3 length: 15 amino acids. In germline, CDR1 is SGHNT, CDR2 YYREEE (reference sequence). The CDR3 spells CASSLAQGVTGELFF. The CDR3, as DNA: TGTGCCAGCAGCTTGGCACAGGGGGTCACCGGGGAGCTGTTTTTT.

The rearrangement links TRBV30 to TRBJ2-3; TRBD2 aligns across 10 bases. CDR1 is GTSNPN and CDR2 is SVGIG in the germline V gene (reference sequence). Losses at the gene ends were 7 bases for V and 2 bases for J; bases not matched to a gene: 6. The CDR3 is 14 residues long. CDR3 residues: CAFKREGATDTQYF. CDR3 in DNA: TGTGCCTTTAAGCGGGAGGGGGCCACAGATACGCAGTATTTT.

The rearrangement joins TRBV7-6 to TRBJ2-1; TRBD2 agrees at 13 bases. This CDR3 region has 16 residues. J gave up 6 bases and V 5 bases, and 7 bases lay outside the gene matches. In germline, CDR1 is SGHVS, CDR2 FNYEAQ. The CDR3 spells CASSPLAGGHGNEQFF. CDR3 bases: TGTGCCAGCAGCCCACTAGCGGGAGGGCATGGCAATGAGCAGTTCTTC.

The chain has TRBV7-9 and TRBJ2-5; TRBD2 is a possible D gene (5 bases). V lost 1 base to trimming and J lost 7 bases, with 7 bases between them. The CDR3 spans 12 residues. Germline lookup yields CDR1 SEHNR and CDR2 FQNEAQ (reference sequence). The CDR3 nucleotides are TGTGCCAGCAGCTTAGAGAGGGCGACCCAGTACTTC. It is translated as CASSLERATQYF.

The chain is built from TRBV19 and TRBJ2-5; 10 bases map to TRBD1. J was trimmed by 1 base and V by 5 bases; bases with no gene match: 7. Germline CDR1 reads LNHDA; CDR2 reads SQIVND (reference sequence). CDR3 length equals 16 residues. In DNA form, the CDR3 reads TGTGCCAGTAGTCAAGGGACAGGGGTTACCCAAGAGACCCAGTACTTC. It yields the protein CASSQGTGVTQETQYF.

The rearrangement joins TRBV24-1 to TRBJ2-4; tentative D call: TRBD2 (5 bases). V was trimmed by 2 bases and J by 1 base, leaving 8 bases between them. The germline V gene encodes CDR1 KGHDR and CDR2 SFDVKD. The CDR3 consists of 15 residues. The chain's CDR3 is CATSDSDLAKNIQYF. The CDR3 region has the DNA TGTGCCACCAGTGATTCGGACTTGGCCAAAAACATTCAGTACTTC.

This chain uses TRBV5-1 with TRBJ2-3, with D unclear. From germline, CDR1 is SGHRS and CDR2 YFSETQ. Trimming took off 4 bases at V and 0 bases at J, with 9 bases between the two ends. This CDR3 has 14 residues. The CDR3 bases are TGCGCCAGCAGCCCTACGTCTAGCACAGATACGCAGTATTTT. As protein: CASSPTSSTDTQYF.

The CDR3 protein is CASNLEGVGKETQYF. In DNA, the CDR3 is TGTGCCAGCAACCTTGAGGGAGTGGGCAAAGAGACCCAGTACTTC. The chain couples TRBV28 to TRBJ2-5; TRBD2 might be the D (5 bases). Trimming stripped 7 bases from V and 3 bases from J, with 18 bases between. The CDR3 is made up of 15 amino acids. Germline V gene sequence: CDR1 MDHEN, CDR2 SYDVKM. Complete variable domain (other parts from reference TRBV28 and TRBJ2-5): DVKVTQSSRYLVKRTGEKVFLECVQDMDHENMFWYRQDPGLGLRLIYFSYDVKMKEKGDIPEGYSVSREKKERFSLILESASTNQTSMYLCASNLEGVGKETQYFGPGTRLLVL.

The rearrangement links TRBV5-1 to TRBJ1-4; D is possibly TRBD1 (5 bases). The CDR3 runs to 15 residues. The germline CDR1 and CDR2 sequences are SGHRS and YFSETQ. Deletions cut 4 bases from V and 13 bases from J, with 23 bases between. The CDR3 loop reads CASSQGGLGQSVLFF. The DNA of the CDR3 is TGCGCCAGCAGCCAGGGCGGTCTCGGCCAATCTGTACTGTTTTTT. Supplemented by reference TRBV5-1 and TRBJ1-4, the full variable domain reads KAGVTQTPRYLIKTRGQQVTLSCSPISGHRSVSWYQQTPGQGLQFLFEYFSETQRNKGNFPGRFSGRQFSNSRSEMNVSTLELGDSALYLCASSQGGLGQSVLFFGSGTQLSVL.

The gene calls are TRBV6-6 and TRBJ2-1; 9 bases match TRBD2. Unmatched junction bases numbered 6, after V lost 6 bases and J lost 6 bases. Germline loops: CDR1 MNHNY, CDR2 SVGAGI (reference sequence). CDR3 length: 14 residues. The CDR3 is CASRFSGSSNEQFF. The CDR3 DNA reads TGTGCCAGCAGATTTAGCGGGAGTAGCAATGAGCAGTTCTTC.

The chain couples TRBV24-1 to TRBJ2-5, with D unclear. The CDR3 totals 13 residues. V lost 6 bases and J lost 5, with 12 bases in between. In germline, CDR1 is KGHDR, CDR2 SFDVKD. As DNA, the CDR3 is TGTGCCACCAGTACCGAATACCGGGAGACCCAGTACTTC. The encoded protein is CATSTEYRETQYF.

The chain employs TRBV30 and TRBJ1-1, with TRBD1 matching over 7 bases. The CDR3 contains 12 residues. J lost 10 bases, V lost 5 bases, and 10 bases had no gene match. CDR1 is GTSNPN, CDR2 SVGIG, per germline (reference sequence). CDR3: CAWEFGAGGAFF. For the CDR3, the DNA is TGTGCCTGGGAATTTGGAGCAGGGGGAGCTTTCTTT. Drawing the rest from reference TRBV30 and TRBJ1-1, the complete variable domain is SQTIHQWPATLVQPVGSPLSLECTVEGTSNPNLYWYRQAAGRGLQLLFYSVGIGQISSEVPQNLSASRPQDRQFILSSKKLLLSDSGFYLCAWEFGAGGAFFGQGTRLTVV.

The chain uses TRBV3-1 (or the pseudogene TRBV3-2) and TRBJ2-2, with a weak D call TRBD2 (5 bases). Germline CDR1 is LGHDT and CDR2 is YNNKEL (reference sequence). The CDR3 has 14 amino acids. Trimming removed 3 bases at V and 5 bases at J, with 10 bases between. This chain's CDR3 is CASSHRTRTGELFF. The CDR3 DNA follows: TGTGCCAGCAGCCACCGTACTAGAACCGGGGAGCTGTTTTTT.

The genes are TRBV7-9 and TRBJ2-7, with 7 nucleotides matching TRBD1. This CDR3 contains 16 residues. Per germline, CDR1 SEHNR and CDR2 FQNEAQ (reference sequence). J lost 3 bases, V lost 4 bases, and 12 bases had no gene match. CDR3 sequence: CASSSPGTALSYEQYF. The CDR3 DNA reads TGTGCCAGCAGCTCGCCCGGGACAGCGCTAAGCTACGAGCAGTACTTC.

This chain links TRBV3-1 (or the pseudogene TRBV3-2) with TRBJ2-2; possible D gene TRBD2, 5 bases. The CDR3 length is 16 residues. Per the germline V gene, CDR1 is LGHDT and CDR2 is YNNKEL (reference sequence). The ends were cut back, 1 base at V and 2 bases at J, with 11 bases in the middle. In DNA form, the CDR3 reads TGTGCCAGCAGCCAAGGACGGACTGCAAACACCGGGGAGCTGTTTTTT. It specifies CASSQGRTANTGELFF.